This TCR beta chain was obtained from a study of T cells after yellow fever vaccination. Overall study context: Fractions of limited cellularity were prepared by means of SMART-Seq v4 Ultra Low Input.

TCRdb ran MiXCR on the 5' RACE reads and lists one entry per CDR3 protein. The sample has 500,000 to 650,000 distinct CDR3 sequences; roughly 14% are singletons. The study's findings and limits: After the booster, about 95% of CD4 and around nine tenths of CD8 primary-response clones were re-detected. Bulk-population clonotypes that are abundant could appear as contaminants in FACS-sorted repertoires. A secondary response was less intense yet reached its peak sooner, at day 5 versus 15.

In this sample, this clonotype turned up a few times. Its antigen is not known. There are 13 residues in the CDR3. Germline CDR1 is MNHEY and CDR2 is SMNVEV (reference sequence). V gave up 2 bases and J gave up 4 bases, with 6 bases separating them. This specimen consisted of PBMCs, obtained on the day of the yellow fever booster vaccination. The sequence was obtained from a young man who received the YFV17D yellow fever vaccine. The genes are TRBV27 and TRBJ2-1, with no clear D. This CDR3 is CASSLVEYNEQFF. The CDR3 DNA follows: TGTGCCAGCAGTTTAGTTGAGTACAATGAGCAGTTCTTC.